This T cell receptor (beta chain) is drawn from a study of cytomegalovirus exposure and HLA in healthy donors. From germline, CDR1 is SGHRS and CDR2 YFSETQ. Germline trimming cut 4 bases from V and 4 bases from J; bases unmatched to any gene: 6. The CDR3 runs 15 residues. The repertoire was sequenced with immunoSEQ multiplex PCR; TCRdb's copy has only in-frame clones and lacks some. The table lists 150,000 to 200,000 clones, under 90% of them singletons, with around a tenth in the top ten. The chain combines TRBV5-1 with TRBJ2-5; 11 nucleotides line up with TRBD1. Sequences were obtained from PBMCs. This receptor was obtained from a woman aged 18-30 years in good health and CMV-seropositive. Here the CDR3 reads CASSRTGGSGETQYF. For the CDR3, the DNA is TGCGCCAGCAGCAGGACAGGGGGCAGCGGAGAGACCCAGTACTTC.